This paragraph covers one T cell receptor (beta chain) sequence. What it binds is not known. The data were obtained in a study of T cells after yellow fever vaccination. Findings and caveats of the study: A minor fraction of clonotypes spanned both CD4 and CD8 compartments.

TCRdb redid the calling of the 5' RACE reads with MiXCR, one entry per CDR3 protein. The sample records 500,000 to 650,000 distinct CDR3 sequences, around 17% being singletons. The CDR3 covers 11 residues. In germline, CDR1 is SGHAT, CDR2 FQNNGV. Trimming took off 0 bases at V and 8 bases at J, with 1 base between the two ends. The sequenced sample was PBMCs, obtained 5 days after the first yellow fever vaccination. This receptor was identified in a man aged 18 to 29 who received the YFV17D yellow fever vaccine. J is TRBJ1-4 and V is TRBV11-2, with D hard to call. In DNA form, the CDR3 reads TGTGCCAGCAGCTTAGAAGAAAAACTGTTTTTT. Residues: CASSLEEKLFF.